Following are 9 T cell receptor beta chains from one sample sequenced in a study of cytomegalovirus exposure and HLA in healthy donors. PCR employed 60 Vbeta and 13 Jbeta primers. Here immunoSEQ multiplex PCR was the method, and the copy in TCRdb shows in-frame clones only, minus some. Here the sample spans 65,000 to 95,000 clones, around 75% being singletons. Sequencing input: PBMCs. The receptor set was obtained from a man in his 70s in good health and CMV-seronegative.

The chain combines TRBV11-2 with TRBJ2-1; 11 bases map to TRBD2. Germline CDR1 reads SGHAT; CDR2 reads FQNNGV. This CDR3 spans 19 amino acids. Trimming removed 0 bases from V and 3 bases from J; junction bases left unmatched: 10. The CDR3 DNA sequence: TGTGCCAGCAGCTTAGATGGGCTAGCGGGAGGCACTCTCTACAATGAGCAGTTCTTC. Its protein product is CASSLDGLAGGTLYNEQFF. The full variable domain, with the rest looked up from reference TRBV11-2 and TRBJ2-1, is EAGVAQSPRYKIIEKRQSVAFWCNPISGHATLYWYQQILGQGPKLLIQFQNNGVVDDSQLPKDRFSAERLKGVDSTLKIQPAKLEDSAVYLCASSLDGLAGGTLYNEQFFGPGTRLTVL.

The gene calls are TRBV6-5 and TRBJ1-3; D unresolved. Germline values: CDR1 MNHEY, CDR2 SVGAGI. The CDR3 consists of 16 residues. The V and J ends lost 0 bases and 0 bases respectively, with 9 bases between them. CDR3 DNA: TGTGCCAGCAGTTACTCCCTCGCGGGCTCTGGAAACACCATATATTTT. Protein sequence: CASSYSLAGSGNTIYF.

This sequence joins TRBV5-1 and TRBJ2-1; D remains ambiguous. Germline V lookup: CDR1 SGHRS, CDR2 YFSETQ. The CDR3 has 15 residues. V lost 7 bases to trimming and J lost 0 bases, with 14 bases between them. The CDR3 nucleotides read TGCGCCAGCGCTGAGAGCTGGAGCTCCTACAATGAGCAGTTCTTC. Protein sequence: CASAESWSSYNEQFF.

The rearrangement uses TRBV5-1 and TRBJ2-6; D not resolved. The V end lost 5 bases, the J end lost 0 bases, and 12 bases lay between the germline ends. CDR3 size: 16 residues. Germline CDR1 SGHRS, CDR2 YFSETQ. The CDR3 here is CASRSDTHSGANVLTF. The CDR3, as DNA: TGCGCCAGCAGATCCGACACACACTCTGGGGCCAACGTCCTGACTTTC.

This rearrangement joins TRBV5-1 to TRBJ1-3; TRBD1 matches 7 bases. J gave up 0 bases and V 4 bases, and 10 bases lay outside the gene matches. Germline assignment: CDR1 SGHRS and CDR2 YFSETQ. The CDR3 spans 17 residues. This chain's CDR3 is CASSDSSGGFSGNTIYF. CDR3 bases: TGCGCCAGCAGCGACTCTTCAGGGGGTTTCTCTGGAAACACCATATATTTT.

The chain has TRBV6-7 and TRBJ2-7; tentative D call: TRBD1 (6 bases). TRBV6-7 is an ORF for which the function is uncertain. V was cut by 2 bases and J by 6 bases, with 17 bases left in between. This CDR3 is built from 15 residues. The CDR3 loop is CASSYTRTVGAEQYF. The CDR3 DNA sequence: TGTGCCAGCAGTTACACCCGGACCGTGGGGGCCGAGCAGTACTTC.

The chain uses TRBV5-4 and TRBJ1-6; maybe TRBD1 (5 bases). Germline-derived CDR1 and CDR2 are SGHNT and YYREEE (reference sequence). CDR3 size: 18 residues. V dropped 3 bases and J dropped 5 bases, with 21 bases sitting between them. CDR3 sequence: CASSSGEAGGLNNSPLHF. Written as DNA, the CDR3 is TGTGCCAGCAGCTCGGGGGAGGCGGGGGGGTTAAATAATTCACCCCTCCACTTT.

This clone was seen a single time. This chain links TRBV28 with TRBJ2-3; D perhaps matches TRBD1 (6 bases). Germline-derived CDR1 and CDR2 are MDHEN and SYDVKM. The CDR3 contains 15 residues. V lost 3 bases and J 4 bases, leaving 14 bases between the germline ends. In DNA form, the CDR3 reads TGTGCCAGCAGTTTCAGGGGTCCTAAATCAGATACGCAGTATTTT. Its translation: CASSFRGPKSDTQYF.

This clone appeared once. This rearrangement joins TRBV2 to TRBJ2-2; 7 bases map to TRBD1. Per germline, CDR1 SNHLY and CDR2 FYNNEI. J was trimmed by 3 bases and V by 6 bases; bases with no gene match: 1. The CDR3 is 13 amino acids. Here the CDR3 DNA reads TGTGCCAGCAGACAGGGGTACACCGGGGAGCTGTTTTTT. It yields the protein CASRQGYTGELFF.